A selection of T cell receptor beta chains follows, all from one sample in a study of T cells in Graves' hyperthyroidism and ophthalmopathy. In TCRdb, the multiplex PCR reads were re-called with MiXCR into one record per CDR3 protein. The table has 700,000 or so distinct CDR3 sequences, about 15% seen once. The sample taken for sequencing was blood. These receptors were collected from a man in his late teens or twenties with Graves' hyperthyroidism. CDR3s leave out the opening cysteine and the closing phenylalanine or tryptophan.

V gene	CDR3 protein
TRBV7-9	ASSLEQGRQETQY
TRBV7-8	ASSLLRGGQETQY
TRBV12-3/TRBV12-4	ASSWSGRWFNEQF
TRBV18	ASSFRTVLTGELF
TRBV2	ATRTGVNTEAF
TRBV7-2	ASSSAGRSFNEQF
TRBV6-1	ASSSSQESTDTQY
TRBV7-2	ASSPGGGGGYEQY
TRBV29-1	SVDRLAGVTSSYNEQF
TRBV12-3/TRBV12-4	ASSRLAGGWDTQY
TRBV4-1	ASSQDSLASYEQY
TRBV11-2	ASSPRPGGGGTQY
TRBV7-9	ASSPRLGEHKNIQY
TRBV18	ASSPYGTSNTGELF
TRBV7-2	ASSARLAGEGETQY
TRBV6-5	ASSYSGRIYEQY
TRBV12-3/TRBV12-4	ASSSDRGGHTEAF
TRBV24-1	ATSDSRLAGGWYEQF
TRBV11-3	ASSSGPTGELS
TRBV7-9	ASSPYLLADQETQY
TRBV6-1	ASSGGIRWPQH
TRBV7-3	ASSLQEGGTEAF
TRBV9	ASSVARRQGTEEQY
TRBV5-1	ASSLRASGLTDTQY
TRBV7-8	ASTGRGNTEAF
TRBV20-1	SARDPAGVGEQF
TRBV27	ASRDATSGRFGEQF
TRBV6-1	ANRQGASHYGYT
TRBV12-3/TRBV12-4	ASSPQGAKNIQY
TRBV5-1	ASSFNVGRAGYEQY
TRBV28	ASSLFFGGGGEKLF
TRBV4-1	ASSQSGREKNIQY
TRBV14	ASSQGTGVPATYGYT
TRBV18	ASSPLADSDEQY
TRBV6-1	ASGDSHQPQH
TRBV12-3/TRBV12-4	ASSSKGFGELF
TRBV5-1	ASSSQGGRSYEQY
TRBV7-9	ASSLGTGRGELF
TRBV20-1	SARDPPLVRTEAF
TRBV2	ASSENQIRPYNEQF
TRBV6-2/TRBV6-3	ATSDPGTGYNEQF
TRBV7-8	ASSLGRLPGPNNEQF
TRBV10-3	AIRKRDVGDEQF
TRBV7-9	ASSSTRGGLVSYEQY
TRBV28	ASSLAALAEQF
TRBV6-1	ASTSTGTDTQY
TRBV28	AIRGGFYNSPLH
TRBV7-8	ASSPELADSSYEQY
TRBV7-2	ASSPGGASGRVRDYEQY
TRBV2	ASTVGGQGDYGYT
TRBV29-1	SVLLAGGDSYEQY
TRBV20-1	SVPGLATHNEQF
TRBV19	ASSISPGADTQY